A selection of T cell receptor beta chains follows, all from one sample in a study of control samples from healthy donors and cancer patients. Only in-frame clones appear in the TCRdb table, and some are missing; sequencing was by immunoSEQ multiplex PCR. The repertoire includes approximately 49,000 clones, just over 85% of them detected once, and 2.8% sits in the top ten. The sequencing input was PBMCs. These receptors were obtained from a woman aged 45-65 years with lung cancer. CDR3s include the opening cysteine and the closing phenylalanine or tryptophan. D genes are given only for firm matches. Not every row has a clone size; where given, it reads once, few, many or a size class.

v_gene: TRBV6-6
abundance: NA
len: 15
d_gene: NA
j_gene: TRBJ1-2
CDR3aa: CASSYSAGDDYGYTF
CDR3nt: TGTGCCAGCAGTTACTCGGCGGGGGACGACTATGGCTACACCTTC

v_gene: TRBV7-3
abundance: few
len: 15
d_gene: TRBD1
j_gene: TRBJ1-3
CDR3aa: CASSPDRGAGNTIYF
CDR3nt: TGTGCCAGCAGCCCTGACAGGGGTGCTGGAAACACCATATATTTT

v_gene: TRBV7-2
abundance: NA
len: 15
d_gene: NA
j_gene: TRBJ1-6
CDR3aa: CASSLVGGPSSPLHF
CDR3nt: TGTGCCAGCAGCTTAGTGGGGGGTCCGAGCTCACCCCTCCACTTT

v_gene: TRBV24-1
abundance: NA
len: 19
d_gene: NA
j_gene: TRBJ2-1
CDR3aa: CATSASGRGAKRSYNEQFF
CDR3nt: TGTGCCACCAGTGCCAGTGGTCGGGGGGCGAAAAGGTCCTACAATGAGCAGTTCTTC

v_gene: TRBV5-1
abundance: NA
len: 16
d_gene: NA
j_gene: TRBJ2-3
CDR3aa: CASSLSGTSNTDTQYF
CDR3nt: TGCGCCAGCAGCTTGTCCGGGACCTCCAACACAGATACGCAGTATTTT

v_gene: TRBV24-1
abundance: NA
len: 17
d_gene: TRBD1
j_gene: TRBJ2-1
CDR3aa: CATSDTMTGLLGDEQFF
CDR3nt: TGTGCCACCAGTGATACTATGACAGGGCTCCTCGGGGATGAGCAGTTCTTC

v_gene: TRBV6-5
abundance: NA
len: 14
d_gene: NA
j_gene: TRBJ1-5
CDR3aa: CASSPWWSHQPQHF
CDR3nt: TGTGCCAGCAGTCCCTGGTGGTCCCATCAGCCCCAGCATTTT

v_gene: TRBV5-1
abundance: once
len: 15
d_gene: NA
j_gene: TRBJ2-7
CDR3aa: CASSLSQGGSYEQYF
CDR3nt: TGCGCCAGCAGCTTGTCCCAGGGAGGATCCTACGAGCAGTACTTC

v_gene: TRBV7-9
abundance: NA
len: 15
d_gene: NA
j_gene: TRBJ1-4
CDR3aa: CASSSPGMGNEKLFF
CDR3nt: TGTGCCAGCAGCTCCCCAGGGATGGGTAATGAAAAACTGTTTTTT

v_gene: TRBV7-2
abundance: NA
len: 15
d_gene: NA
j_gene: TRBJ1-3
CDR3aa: CASSLGWGSGNTIYF
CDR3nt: TGTGCCAGCAGCTTAGGGTGGGGATCTGGAAACACCATATATTTT

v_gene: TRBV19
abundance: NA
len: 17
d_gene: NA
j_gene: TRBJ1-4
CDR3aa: CASSTFLTSSTNEKLFF
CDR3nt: TGTGCCAGTAGTACGTTCCTGACAAGCTCAACTAATGAAAAACTGTTTTTT

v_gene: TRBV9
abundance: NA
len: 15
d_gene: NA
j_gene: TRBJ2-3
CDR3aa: CASSIGHPSTDTQYF
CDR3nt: TGTGCCAGCAGCATCGGACATCCTAGCACAGATACGCAGTATTTT

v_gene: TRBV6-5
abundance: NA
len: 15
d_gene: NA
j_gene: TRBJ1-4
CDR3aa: CASSLSGWTNEKLFF
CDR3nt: TGTGCCAGCAGCCTCTCGGGGTGGACTAATGAAAAACTGTTTTTT

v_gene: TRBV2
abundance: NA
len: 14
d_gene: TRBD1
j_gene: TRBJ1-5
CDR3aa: CASSDGQGHQPQHF
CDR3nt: TGTGCCAGCAGTGATGGACAGGGGCATCAGCCCCAGCATTTT

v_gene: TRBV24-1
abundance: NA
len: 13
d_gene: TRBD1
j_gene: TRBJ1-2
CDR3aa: CATRGTGDYGYTF
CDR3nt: TGTGCCACCAGGGGGACAGGGGACTATGGCTACACCTTC

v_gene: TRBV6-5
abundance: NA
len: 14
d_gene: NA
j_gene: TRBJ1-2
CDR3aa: CASSYSGQDYGYTF
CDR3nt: TGTGCCAGCAGTTACTCCGGACAAGACTATGGCTACACCTTC

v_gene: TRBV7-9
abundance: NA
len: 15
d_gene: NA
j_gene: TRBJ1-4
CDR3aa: CASSPPTGEGEKLFF
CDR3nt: TGTGCCAGCAGCCCGCCGACAGGAGAAGGTGAAAAACTGTTTTTT

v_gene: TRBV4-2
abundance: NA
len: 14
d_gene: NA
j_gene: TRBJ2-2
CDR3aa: CASSQVSDTGELFF
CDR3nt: TGTGCCAGCAGCCAAGTATCGGACACCGGGGAGCTGTTTTTT

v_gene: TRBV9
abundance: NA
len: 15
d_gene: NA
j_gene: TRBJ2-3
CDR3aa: CASSATVGGTDTQYF
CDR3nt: TGTGCCAGCAGCGCAACCGTGGGGGGCACAGATACGCAGTATTTT

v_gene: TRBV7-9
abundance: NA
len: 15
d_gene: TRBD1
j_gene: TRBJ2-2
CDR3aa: CASSLGGQGTGELFF
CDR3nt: TGTGCCAGCAGCTTAGGGGGACAGGGCACCGGGGAGCTGTTTTTT

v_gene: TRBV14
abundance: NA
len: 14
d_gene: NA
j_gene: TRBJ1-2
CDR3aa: CASSPTGSLMGYTF
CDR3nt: TGTGCCAGCAGCCCCACCGGGTCCCTTATGGGCTACACCTTC

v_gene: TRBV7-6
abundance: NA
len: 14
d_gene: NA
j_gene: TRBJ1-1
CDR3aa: CASSSIDESTEAFF
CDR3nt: TGTGCCAGCAGCTCAATCGACGAGAGCACTGAAGCTTTCTTT

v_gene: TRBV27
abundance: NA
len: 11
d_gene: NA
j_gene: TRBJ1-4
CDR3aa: CASRLGEKLFF
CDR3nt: TGTGCCAGCAGACTCGGTGAAAAACTGTTTTTT

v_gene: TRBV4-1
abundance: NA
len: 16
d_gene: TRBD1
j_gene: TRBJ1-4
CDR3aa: CASSQDSWTGGEKLFF
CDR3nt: TGCGCCAGCAGCCAAGATTCTTGGACAGGGGGCGAAAAACTGTTTTTT

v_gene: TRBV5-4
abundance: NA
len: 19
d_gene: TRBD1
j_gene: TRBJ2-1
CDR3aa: CASSPRQGARGRSPNEQFF
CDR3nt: TGTGCCAGCAGCCCTCGACAGGGGGCGCGGGGTAGGAGCCCCAATGAGCAGTTCTTC

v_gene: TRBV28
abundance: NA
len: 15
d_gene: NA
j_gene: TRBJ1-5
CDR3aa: CASSLSWERNQPQHF
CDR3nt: TGTGCCAGCAGTTTAAGCTGGGAACGCAATCAGCCCCAGCATTTT

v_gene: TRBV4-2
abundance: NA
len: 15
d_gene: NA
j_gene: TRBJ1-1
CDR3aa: CASSPPWVPGTEAFF
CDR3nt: TGTGCCAGCAGCCCTCCATGGGTCCCAGGAACTGAAGCTTTCTTT

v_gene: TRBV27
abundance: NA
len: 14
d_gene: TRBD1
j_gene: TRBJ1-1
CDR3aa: CASSLGTGGTEAFF
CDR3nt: TGTGCCAGCAGTTTAGGGACAGGGGGCACTGAAGCTTTCTTT

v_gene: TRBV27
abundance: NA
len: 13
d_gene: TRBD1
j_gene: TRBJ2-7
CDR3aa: CASSPTGTGQQYF
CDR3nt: TGTGCCAGCAGTCCTACCGGGACAGGCCAGCAGTACTTC

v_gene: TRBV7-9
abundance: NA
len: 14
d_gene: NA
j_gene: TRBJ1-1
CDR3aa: CASNPGVVSPEAFF
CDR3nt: TGTGCCAGCAACCCAGGGGTGGTTTCCCCTGAAGCTTTCTTT

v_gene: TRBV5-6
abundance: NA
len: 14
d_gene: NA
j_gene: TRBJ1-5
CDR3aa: CASSLRTRNQPQHF
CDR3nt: TGTGCCAGCAGCCTCCGCACAAGAAATCAGCCCCAGCATTTT

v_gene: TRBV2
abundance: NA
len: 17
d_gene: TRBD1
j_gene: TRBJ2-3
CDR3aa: CASSGNPGQGMGDTQYF
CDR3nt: TGTGCCAGCAGTGGGAACCCAGGACAGGGCATGGGAGATACGCAGTATTTT

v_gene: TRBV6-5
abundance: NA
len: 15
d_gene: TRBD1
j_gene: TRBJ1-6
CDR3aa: CASRVVARGLSPLHF
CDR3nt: TGTGCCAGCAGAGTTGTGGCCAGGGGGCTTTCACCCCTCCACTTT

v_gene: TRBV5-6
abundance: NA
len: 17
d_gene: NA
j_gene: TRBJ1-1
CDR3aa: CASSLFLVQGMNTEAFF
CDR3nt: TGTGCCAGCAGCTTGTTTTTGGTTCAGGGGATGAACACTGAAGCTTTCTTT

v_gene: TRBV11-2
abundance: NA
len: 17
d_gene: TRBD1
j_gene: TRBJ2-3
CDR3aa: CASSPLKNRGQPDTQYF
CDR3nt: TGTGCCAGCAGCCCCCTGAAAAACAGGGGGCAACCAGATACGCAGTATTTT

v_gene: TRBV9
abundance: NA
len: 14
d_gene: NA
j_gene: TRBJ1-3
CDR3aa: CASSPDGQPSTIYF
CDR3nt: TGTGCCAGCAGCCCTGATGGACAGCCCTCGACCATATATTTT

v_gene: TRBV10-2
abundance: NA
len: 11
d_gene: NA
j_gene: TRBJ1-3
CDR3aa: CASRLVDTIYF
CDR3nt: TGCGCCAGCAGACTCGTGGACACCATATATTTT

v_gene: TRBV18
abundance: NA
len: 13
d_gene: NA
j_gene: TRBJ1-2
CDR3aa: CASSPQEDYGYTF
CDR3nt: TGTGCCAGCTCACCACAGGAAGACTATGGCTACACCTTC

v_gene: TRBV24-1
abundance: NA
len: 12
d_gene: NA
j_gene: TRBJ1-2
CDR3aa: CATSNWGLGYTF
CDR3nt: TGTGCCACCAGTAATTGGGGACTTGGCTACACCTTC

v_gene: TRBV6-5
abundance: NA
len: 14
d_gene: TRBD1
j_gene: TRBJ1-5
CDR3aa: CASSRQGQDQPQHF
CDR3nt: TGTGCCAGCAGTCGACAGGGGCAGGATCAGCCCCAGCATTTT

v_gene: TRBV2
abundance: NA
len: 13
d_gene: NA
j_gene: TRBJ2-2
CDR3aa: CASRGPDTGELFF
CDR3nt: TGTGCCAGCAGGGGGCCCGACACCGGGGAGCTGTTTTTT

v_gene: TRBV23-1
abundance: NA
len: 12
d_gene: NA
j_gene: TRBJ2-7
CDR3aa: CASSQSRYEQYF
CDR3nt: TGCGCCAGCAGTCAATCGAGGTACGAGCAGTACTTC